Shown below are 30 T cell receptor beta chains from a single sample sequenced in a study of cytomegalovirus exposure and HLA in healthy donors (dated by TCRdb to about 2017). The library was made by the immunoSEQ multiplex PCR assay. For the multiplex PCR, a mixture combining 60 forward primers for TCR Vbeta segments and 13 reverse primers for TCR Jbeta segments was used. As stored in TCRdb, this immuneACCESS dataset retains in-frame rearrangements with V and J assigned. A fraction of the clones does not appear; measured against another copy, unresolved V genes explain less than half of the discrepancy, and the remainder lacks a known reason. In this sample the table shows over 120,000 clones, more than 75% of which occur a single time. Less than 3% of the sample is taken by the ten largest. The specimen was PBMCs. The receptor source for this set is a female donor in good health and CMV-seronegative.

A few counts support this clone. The genes are TRBV29-1 and TRBJ2-3; a possible D gene is TRBD2 (6 bases). Germline-derived CDR1 and CDR2 are SQVTM and ANQGSEA. V shed 3 bases and J shed 1 base, with 14 bases lying between them. This CDR3 has 15 amino acids. The CDR3 here is CSVDAPGLRTDTQYF. Here the CDR3 DNA reads TGCAGCGTTGACGCTCCGGGACTTCGCACAGATACGCAGTATTTT.

This sequence joins TRBV7-9 and TRBJ1-1; 7 bases match TRBD1. With V trimmed by 1 base and J by 4 bases, 3 bases remained unmatched. The length of the CDR3 is 14 residues. Germline loops: CDR1 SEHNR, CDR2 FQNEAQ (reference sequence). The CDR3 DNA sequence: TGTGCCAGCAGCTTAGGGTCAGGGGGCACTGAAGCTTTCTTT. The encoded protein is CASSLGSGGTEAFF.

The chain uses TRBV19 and TRBJ1-5; tentative D call: TRBD1 (6 bases). Germline V lookup: CDR1 LNHDA, CDR2 SQIVND (reference sequence). The V and J ends lost 7 bases and 2 bases respectively, with 15 bases between them. The CDR3 has 15 amino acids. CDR3 in amino acids: CASTWGGGGNQPQHF. Here the CDR3 DNA reads TGTGCCAGTACTTGGGGGGGCGGTGGCAATCAGCCCCAGCATTTT. Combining the CDR3 with reference TRBV19 and TRBJ1-5 gives the whole variable domain DGGITQSPKYLFRKEGQNVTLSCEQNLNHDAMYWYRQDPGQGLRLIYYSQIVNDFQKGDIAEGYSVSREKKESFPLTVTSAQKNPTAFYLCASTWGGGGNQPQHFGDGTRLSIL.

The chain joins TRBV4-3 to TRBJ2-3, with a weak D call TRBD1 (5 bases). V was cut by 1 base and J by 4 bases, with 18 bases left in between. Looked up from germline, CDR1 is LGHNA and CDR2 is YSLEER. This CDR3 is 17 amino acids long. The chain's CDR3 is CASSQVSRAGPPDTQYF. In nucleotides, the CDR3 is TGCGCCAGCAGCCAAGTTTCCCGGGCAGGGCCGCCAGATACGCAGTATTTT.

The CDR3 loop reads CASSDDNNEQFF. The CDR3 nucleotides read TGTGCCAGCAGTGACGACAACAATGAGCAGTTCTTC. This chain connects TRBV2 to TRBJ2-1; D not certain. V lost 3 bases and J 5 bases, leaving 5 bases between the germline ends. Germline assignment: CDR1 SNHLY and CDR2 FYNNEI. This CDR3 comprises 12 residues. Based on the CDR3 plus reference TRBV2 and TRBJ2-1, the full variable domain is EPEVTQTPSHQVTQMGQEVILRCVPISNHLYFYWYRQILGQKVEFLVSFYNNEISEKSEIFDDQFSVERPDGSNFTLKIRSTKLEDSAMYFCASSDDNNEQFFGPGTRLTVL.

This chain's CDR3 is CAVRTGEKLFF. The CDR3 DNA sequence: TGTGCCGTTCGGACAGGGGAAAAACTGTTTTTT. The chain joins TRBV6-5 to TRBJ1-4; 8 bases agree with TRBD1. The CDR3 extends over 11 amino acids. The trim removed 11 bases at V and 8 bases at J, leaving 4 bases unmatched. Germline loops: CDR1 MNHEY, CDR2 SVGAGI.

In its sample, this clone was seen once. This chain connects TRBV29-1 to TRBJ2-7; D not certain. CDR1 and CDR2 from the germline V gene are SQVTM and ANQGSEA. The CDR3 covers 13 residues. The V end was cut by 2 bases, the J end by 2 bases, with 10 bases between. The DNA for the CDR3 is TGCAGCGTTGAAAGAGGCCAGCCCTACGAGCAGTACTTC. Protein product: CSVERGQPYEQYF.

J is TRBJ1-1 and V is TRBV5-6, with D maybe TRBD1 (6 bases). The CDR3 sequence is 16 residues long. Per the germline V gene, CDR1 is SGHDT and CDR2 is YYEEEE. V gave up 3 bases and J gave up 1 base, with 16 bases separating them. In DNA, the CDR3 is TGTGCCAGCAGCTACAGGGACAAAGAAGCGAACACTGAAGCTTTCTTT. Protein sequence: CASSYRDKEANTEAFF.

The CDR3 is CASSSTLNTEAFF. DNA of the CDR3: TGTGCCAGCAGCTCGACACTGAACACTGAAGCTTTCTTT. V usage is TRBV7-2 and J usage is TRBJ1-1; D gene unclear. V lost 4 bases and J lost 0, with 6 bases in between. CDR1 SGHTA and CDR2 FQGNSA come from the germline V gene. This CDR3 has 13 residues.

The V call is TRBV15, the J call TRBJ2-7; perhaps TRBD1 as D (6 bases). The CDR3 is made up of 15 amino acids. The germline gives CDR1 LNHNV, CDR2 YYDKDF (reference sequence). The V and J ends lost 2 bases and 2 bases respectively, with 13 bases between them. The CDR3 reads CATSRIRGEAYEQYF. The CDR3 DNA is TGTGCCACCAGCAGAATCAGGGGAGAGGCCTACGAGCAGTACTTC.

Note on this clone: Sequence at one end of the junction differs from germline and may be a read error. The CDR3 region is CASSLGQGNYGYPF. The CDR3, as DNA: TGTGCCAGCAGTCTGGGACAGGGGAACTATGGCTACCCCTTC. This sequence joins TRBV6-1 and TRBJ1-2, with 10 bases that match TRBD1. The germline V gene encodes CDR1 MNHNS and CDR2 SASEGT. This CDR3 has 14 residues.

This clone appeared once. The V call is TRBV10-2, the J call TRBJ1-2; D gene unclear. Deletions cut 3 bases from V and 5 bases from J, with 10 bases between. CDR1 WSHSY and CDR2 SAAADI come from the germline V gene. The CDR3 spans 13 residues. CDR3 coding DNA: TGCGCCAGCAGTGAAGCCGAACGATATGGCTACACCTTC. Translated: CASSEAERYGYTF.

This chain uses TRBV5-1 with TRBJ2-1; 10 bases are shared with TRBD1. With V trimmed by 4 bases and J by 10 bases, 8 bases remained unmatched. Germline V CDR1 and CDR2: SGHRS, YFSETQ. This CDR3 region has 14 residues. The CDR3 loop is CASSPYPTGGEQFF. The CDR3 DNA sequence: TGCGCCAGCAGCCCTTACCCGACAGGGGGCGAGCAGTTCTTC.

This clone was picked up a small number of times. The chain joins TRBV4-3 to TRBJ2-2, with D perhaps TRBD1 (5 bases). Trimming pared 3 bases from V and 0 bases from J, leaving 14 bases between. Germline CDR1 is LGHNA and CDR2 is YSLEER. This CDR3 comprises 17 residues. As DNA, the CDR3 is TGCGCCAGCAGCCACCATACAGGCTTCGCGAACACCGGGGAGCTGTTTTTT. Translating gives CASSHHTGFANTGELFF.

The genes are TRBV2 and TRBJ2-7; 7 bases map to TRBD1. In germline, CDR1 is SNHLY, CDR2 FYNNEI. Trimming removed 5 bases from V and 4 bases from J; junction bases left unmatched: 8. The CDR3 spans 14 residues. The CDR3, as DNA: TGTGCCAGCAGTTCGGCGACAGGGTGGTACGAGCAGTACTTC. This sequence encodes CASSSATGWYEQYF.

V gene TRBV28 combines with J gene TRBJ1-5; a possible D gene is TRBD1 (5 bases). Germline CDR1 is MDHEN and CDR2 is SYDVKM. Between the trimmed V and J ends, which lost 3 bases and 4 bases, there was a span of 10 bases. CDR3 length: 14 amino acids. Here the CDR3 reads CASSFSGTNQPQHF. CDR3 bases: TGTGCCAGCAGTTTCTCCGGGACTAATCAGCCCCAGCATTTT.

The chain employs TRBV5-6 and TRBJ2-5; 7 bases are a match to TRBD2. Germline V gene sequence: CDR1 SGHDT, CDR2 YYEEEE. This CDR3 is built from 14 residues. Trimming removed 1 base from V and 11 bases from J; junction bases left unmatched: 11. The CDR3 nucleotides are TGTGCCAGCAGCTTGATACAGGAGGCGGGGGAGCAGTACTTC. Protein product: CASSLIQEAGEQYF.

This rearrangement joins TRBV6-1 to TRBJ1-2; 9 bases agree with TRBD1. V was pared by 6 bases and J by 6 bases, with 8 bases of the junction left unmatched. Germline V gives CDR1 MNHNS, CDR2 SASEGT. The CDR3 covers 14 residues. CDR3 DNA: TGTGCCAGCAGGCCTAGGGACAGGGTAAATGGCTACACCTTC. Amino acid sequence: CASRPRDRVNGYTF.

A single count supports this clone. The chain is built from TRBV27 and TRBJ2-7, with 14 bases that match TRBD2. This CDR3 spans 17 amino acids. The germline V gene has CDR1 MNHEY and CDR2 SMNVEV (reference sequence). J was trimmed by 2 bases and V by 5 bases; bases with no gene match: 8. The chain's CDR3 is CASSGLAGGRSTYEQYF. For the CDR3, the DNA is TGTGCCAGCAGTGGACTAGCGGGGGGCCGCAGCACCTACGAGCAGTACTTC.

The V gene is TRBV10-3, the J gene TRBJ1-1, with 9 bases fitting TRBD1. CDR1 and CDR2 (germline): ENHRY, SYGVKD. The V and J ends lost 5 bases and 1 base, in that order; junction bases with no gene match: 2. The CDR3 runs 14 residues. In nucleotides, the CDR3 is TGTGCCATCAGTATGGGACAGGGGAACACTGAAGCTTTCTTT. It specifies CAISMGQGNTEAFF.

CDR3 region: CASSRGNTGELFF. The CDR3 region has the DNA TGTGCCAGCAGCCGTGGCAACACCGGGGAGCTGTTTTTT. The rearrangement links TRBV14 to TRBJ2-2; D remains unclear. The V gene's germline CDR1 is SGHDN and CDR2 FVKESK. The CDR3 contains 13 residues. V dropped 4 bases and J dropped 2 bases, with 5 bases sitting between them.

The rearrangement joins TRBV19 to TRBJ1-6, with D perhaps TRBD1 (6 bases). V was cut by 11 bases and J by 7 bases, with 18 bases left in between. CDR3 length: 14 residues. Germline values: CDR1 LNHDA, CDR2 SQIVND (reference sequence). This CDR3 reads CASMAGAANSPLHF. The CDR3 DNA sequence: TGTGCCTCTATGGCGGGGGCCGCCAATTCACCCCTCCACTTT.

The genes are TRBV18 and TRBJ1-5, with a tentative D call TRBD1 (6 bases). CDR3 length: 16 amino acids. CDR1 KGHSH and CDR2 LQKENI come from the germline V gene. The germline V and J ends were trimmed by 1 base and 0 bases, with 10 bases remaining between them. CDR3 residues: CASSPRGQISNQPQHF. The DNA for the CDR3 is TGTGCCAGCTCACCACGAGGACAGATTAGCAATCAGCCCCAGCATTTT.

This clone has only a few counts. The CDR3 coding sequence is TGCGCCAGCAGCGTTTCAGGACAGCAAATCTCCTACAATGAGCAGTTCTTC. Translated: CASSVSGQQISYNEQFF. This chain uses TRBV5-1 with TRBJ2-1; D perhaps matches TRBD1 (6 bases). Germline loops: CDR1 SGHRS, CDR2 YFSETQ. The CDR3 length is 17 residues. The V end was cut by 4 bases, the J end by 0 bases, with 17 bases between.

The CDR3 spells CASSEGDRAETQYF. The CDR3 coding sequence is TGTGCCAGTAGCGAGGGGGACAGGGCCGAGACCCAGTACTTC. This chain uses TRBV19 with TRBJ2-5, with 9 bases that match TRBD1. Trimming cost V 6 bases and J 5 bases; bases outside gene matches: 7. CDR1 is LNHDA and CDR2 is SQIVND in the germline V gene (reference sequence). The CDR3 covers 14 residues.

The chain joins TRBV7-2 to TRBJ2-1; 7 bases fit TRBD2. Germline CDR1 is SGHTA and CDR2 is FQGNSA. This CDR3 comprises 15 residues. With 1 base clipped from V and 6 bases from J, the junction kept 6 bases outside the gene matches. DNA for the CDR3: TGTGCCAGCAGCTTAGTGGCTAGCGGTATCAATGAGCAGTTCTTC. This sequence encodes CASSLVASGINEQFF.

This chain connects TRBV10-3 to TRBJ1-6, with D uncertain. The CDR3 has 13 amino acids. Trimming took 0 bases from V and 9 from J, leaving 6 bases between them. The germline gives CDR1 ENHRY, CDR2 SYGVKD. In nucleotides, the CDR3 is TGTGCCATCAGTGAGTCGGTAGTTTCACCCCTCCACTTT. Translation gives CAISESVVSPLHF.

This chain joins TRBV5-1 and TRBJ2-1; TRBD2 might be the D (7 bases). The V and J ends lost 5 bases and 5 bases respectively, with 17 bases between them. Germline V lookup: CDR1 SGHRS, CDR2 YFSETQ. This CDR3 has 15 residues. The CDR3 DNA sequence: TGCGCCAGCAGATGGGGGGGCCTAGGGGACAATGAGCAGTTCTTC. It specifies CASRWGGLGDNEQFF.

The V gene is TRBV7-9, the J gene TRBJ1-1; 8 positions agree with TRBD1. Trimming took 3 bases from V and 0 from J; bases not matched to a gene: 12. Germline-derived CDR1 and CDR2 are SEHNR and FQNEAQ (reference sequence). The CDR3 consists of 18 residues. CDR3 amino acids: CASSFYGQGALMNTEAFF. Here the CDR3 DNA reads TGTGCCAGCAGCTTCTATGGACAGGGAGCATTAATGAACACTGAAGCTTTCTTT.

V usage is TRBV5-1 and J usage is TRBJ2-1, with D possibly TRBD1 on 6 matching bases. V was clipped by 2 bases and J by 2 bases, with 14 bases between them. Germline-derived CDR1 and CDR2 are SGHRS and YFSETQ. This CDR3 comprises 16 residues. The CDR3 region is CASSLQGPGTYNEQFF. The CDR3 bases are TGCGCCAGCAGCTTACAGGGCCCGGGCACCTACAATGAGCAGTTCTTC.